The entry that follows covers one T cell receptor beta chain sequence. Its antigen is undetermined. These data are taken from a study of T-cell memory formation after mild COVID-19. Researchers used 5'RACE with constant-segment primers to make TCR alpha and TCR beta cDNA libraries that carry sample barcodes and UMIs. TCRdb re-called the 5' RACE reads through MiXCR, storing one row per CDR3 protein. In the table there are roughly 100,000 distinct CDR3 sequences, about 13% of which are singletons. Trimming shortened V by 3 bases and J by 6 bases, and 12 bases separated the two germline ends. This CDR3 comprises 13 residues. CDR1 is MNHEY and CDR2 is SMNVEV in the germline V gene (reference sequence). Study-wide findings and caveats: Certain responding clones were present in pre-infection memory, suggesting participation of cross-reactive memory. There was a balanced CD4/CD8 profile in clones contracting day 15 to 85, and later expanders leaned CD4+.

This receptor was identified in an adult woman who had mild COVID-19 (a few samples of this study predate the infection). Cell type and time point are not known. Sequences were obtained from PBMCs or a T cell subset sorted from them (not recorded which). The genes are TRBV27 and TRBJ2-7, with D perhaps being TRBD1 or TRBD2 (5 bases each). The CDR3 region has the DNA TGTGCCAGCAGTTTCGGGTCGGGGACCGAGCAGTACTTC. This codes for CASSFGSGTEQYF.